The rows below give T cell receptor beta chains drawn from one sample of a study of blood T cells in healthy people across ages. One entry per CDR3 protein results from TCRdb running MiXCR on the 5' RACE reads. The sample has 800,000 to 950,000 distinct CDR3 sequences; around 49% are singletons. Sequencing input: blood. The receptors shown here come from a man aged 25-45 years in good health. CDR3s include the opening cysteine and the closing phenylalanine or tryptophan. D genes are given only for firm matches. Some rows have no size entry. The others give once, few or many, or a class for an expanded clone.

J	V	D	size	DNA	CDR3
TRBJ2-7	TRBV7-9	.	many	TGTGCCAGCAGCTTAGACTTGGGGCTGGAACGCGAGCAGTACTTC	CASSLDLGLEREQYF
TRBJ2-1	TRBV6-5	.	.	TGTGCCAGCAGTTATCGCGGGCAGAGCTCCTACAATGAGCAGTTCTTC	CASSYRGQSSYNEQFF
TRBJ2-7	TRBV20-1	.	.	TGCAGTGCTAGACAGGGCATTTCCTACGAGCAGTACTTC	CSARQGISYEQYF
TRBJ2-1	TRBV6-1	.	few	TGTGCCAGCAGTTCAGGACGGGACAATGAGCAGTTCTTC	CASSSGRDNEQFF
TRBJ2-7	TRBV20-1	TRBD1	.	TGCAGTGCTATCAGTCCGGGACAGGCCTCCTACGAGCAGTACTTC	CSAISPGQASYEQYF
TRBJ2-7	TRBV11-3	.	.	TGTGCCAGCAGCTCCAGTAGTCCTAGCGAGCAGTACTTC	CASSSSSPSEQYF
TRBJ1-2	TRBV29-1	.	.	TGCAGCGGTGAAGGGAGGGAAGGAGGCTACACCTTC	CSGEGREGGYTF
TRBJ2-3	TRBV5-5	TRBD2	.	TGTGCCAGCAGCTTGGGACTAGCGCGGTTCACAGATACGCAGTATTTT	CASSLGLARFTDTQYF
TRBJ2-7	TRBV29-1	.	many	TGCAGCGTTGAAAGGGGCACTTACGAGCAGTACTTC	CSVERGTYEQYF
TRBJ1-2	TRBV3-1	TRBD1	few	TGTGCCAGCAGCCGAGACAGGGTAGGAGGCTACACCTTC	CASSRDRVGGYTF
TRBJ1-2	TRBV20-1	TRBD1	few	TGCAGTGCTAGGGTGACAGGGCCCTATGGCTACACCTTC	CSARVTGPYGYTF
TRBJ2-5	TRBV12-3/TRBV12-4	.	.	TGTGCCAGCGACACGACGGCGGACCAAGAGACCCAGTACTTC	CASDTTADQETQYF
TRBJ1-2	TRBV6-4	.	.	TGTGCCGCCTGGGCGGGGAGTGGCTACACCTTC	CAAWAGSGYTF
TRBJ2-5	TRBV3-1	TRBD1	few	TGTGCCAGCAGCTCTTACGGCAGGGGGAACCAAGAGACCCAGTACTTC	CASSSYGRGNQETQYF
TRBJ1-2	TRBV7-9	.	.	TGTGCCAGCAGCTTAGATCAAGGGCCCAACTATGGCTACACCTTC	CASSLDQGPNYGYTF
TRBJ2-5	TRBV9	.	.	TGTGCCAGCAGCAGAGGAATGGACAGCCTCCAAGAGACCCAGTACTTC	CASSRGMDSLQETQYF
TRBJ1-5	TRBV7-2	TRBD1	once	TGTGCCAGCAGCCTGGACAGGGTCACCAATCAGCCCCAGCATTTT	CASSLDRVTNQPQHF
TRBJ2-1	TRBV5-1	.	few	TGCGCCAGCAGCTTGGGAACTGCGGCCTCCTACAATGAGCAGTTCTTC	CASSLGTAASYNEQFF
TRBJ2-1	TRBV6-6	TRBD1	.	TGTGCCAGCAGTTACTACGGACAGGGCTACAATGAGCAGTTCTTC	CASSYYGQGYNEQFF
TRBJ2-7	TRBV7-2	.	.	TGTGCCAGCAGCTTAGGCGGCAGCTCCTACGGGCAGTACTTC	CASSLGGSSYGQYF
TRBJ2-3	TRBV29-1	.	.	TGCAGCGTTCTCGGGCAGACAAGCACAGATACGCAGTATTTT	CSVLGQTSTDTQYF
TRBJ2-7	TRBV5-1	.	.	TGCGCCAGCAGCCCGGGGGACAGCAAGTACGAGCAGTACTTC	CASSPGDSKYEQYF
TRBJ2-3	TRBV7-9	.	.	TGTGCCAGCAGCTCCATACCAGAGGGGAGCACAGATACGCAGTATTTT	CASSSIPEGSTDTQYF
TRBJ2-3	TRBV14	.	.	TGTGCCAGCAGCCAAGGGAGCCTAGGGCGCGGAGATACGCAGTATTTT	CASSQGSLGRGDTQYF
TRBJ2-3	TRBV3-1	.	.	TGTGCCAGCAGCCCAAACCCGGCACAGCTTCATCCAGATACGCAGTATTTT	CASSPNPAQLHPDTQYF
TRBJ1-1	TRBV6-5	.	.	TGTGCCAGCAGTTACGACAGAGCCGGGAACACTGAAGCTTTCTTT	CASSYDRAGNTEAFF
TRBJ2-5	TRBV7-2	.	few	TGTGCCAGCAGCTTAGGTGTGGCAGGGAGTGGGCAAGAGACCCAGTACTTC	CASSLGVAGSGQETQYF
TRBJ2-3	TRBV25-1	.	.	TGTGCCAGCAGTGAAGCGACGGGGCGCGATACGCAGTATTTT	CASSEATGRDTQYF
TRBJ1-5	TRBV7-9	.	.	TGTGCCAGCAGCCTCGCCCAGAATCAGCCCCAGCATTTT	CASSLAQNQPQHF
TRBJ1-2	TRBV7-3	TRBD1	.	TGTGCCAGCAGCCCGGGGGACAGGGCGGATGGCTACACCTTC	CASSPGDRADGYTF
TRBJ1-2	TRBV27	.	.	TGTGCCAGCAGTTCGGCAGGTCAGGGTGACTATGGCTACACCTTC	CASSSAGQGDYGYTF
TRBJ2-3	TRBV5-1	.	.	TGCGCCAGCATGCCGTCAGGCCAGCGGGGCACAGATACGCAGTATTTT	CASMPSGQRGTDTQYF
TRBJ2-7	TRBV25-1	.	few	TGTGCCAGCAGTAGCCCGGGGTCCAACGAGCAGTACTTC	CASSSPGSNEQYF
TRBJ2-5	TRBV4-1	.	.	TGCGCCAGCAGCCAAGAGGAAAGCCTAATGGAGCAGTACTTC	CASSQEESLMEQYF
TRBJ2-7	TRBV20-1	.	.	TGCAGTGCACAAGACAGGAGCTCCTACGAGCAGTACTTC	CSAQDRSSYEQYF
TRBJ2-3	TRBV12-3/TRBV12-4	.	once	TGTGCCGGCAGCAGCACGCCAGATACGCAGTATTTT	CAGSSTPDTQYF
TRBJ1-5	TRBV7-2	.	.	TGTGCCAGCAGCTTAGAAGGACGGGACAATCAGCCCCAGCATTTT	CASSLEGRDNQPQHF
TRBJ2-1	TRBV6-1	TRBD2	.	TGTGCCAGCCGGCGGGGGGGAATAAACAATGAGCAGTTCTTC	CASRRGGINNEQFF
TRBJ2-7	TRBV5-1	.	.	TGCGCCAGCAGCTTGTCAAGGTTAGACGGGGACGAGCAGTACTTC	CASSLSRLDGDEQYF
TRBJ1-1	TRBV5-4	.	once	TGTGCCAGCAGCTTGGTAGGGGCCGCTGAAGCTTTCTTT	CASSLVGAAEAFF
TRBJ1-4	TRBV5-1	TRBD1	.	TGCGCCAGCAGGGGTTCAGGGGGCGTTTACGAAAAACTGTTTTTT	CASRGSGGVYEKLFF
TRBJ2-1	TRBV6-2/TRBV6-3	TRBD2	.	TGTGCCAGCAGTTGCGGGGGGTACGAGCAGTTCTTC	CASSCGGYEQFF